The 14 T cell receptor beta chains listed next were all sequenced from one sample in a study of T-cell reconstitution after alpha-beta-depleted transplantation in children. Preparation of the TCRbeta library used unique molecular identifiers. TCRdb recomputed calls from the PCR reads with MiXCR, one row per CDR3 protein. The table lists 500,000 to 750,000 distinct CDR3 sequences, roughly 30% of them singletons. The sample consisted of PBMCs, taken before TCRalphabeta/CD19-depleted stem cell transplant. These receptors all stem from a boy younger than two with Wiskott-Aldrich syndrome, due to receive a stem cell transplant.

This chain joins TRBV5-6 and TRBJ1-1; a possible D gene is TRBD1 (6 bases). In germline, CDR1 is SGHDT, CDR2 YYEEEE. Trimming cost V 3 bases and J 5 bases, with 14 bases left between them. The CDR3 is 14 amino acids. The CDR3 region has the DNA TGTGCCAGCAGCTGGGAGGGGGTTGGGACTGAAGCTTTCTTT. Protein sequence: CASSWEGVGTEAFF.

This clonotype was observed a few times. CDR3: CASSVSGTYNEQFF. The CDR3 DNA reads as TGTGCCAGCAGCGTAAGTGGGACCTACAATGAGCAGTTCTTC. The chain is built from TRBV7-7 and TRBJ2-1; D unresolved. Trimming shortened V by 5 bases and J by 2 bases, and 10 bases separated the two germline ends. CDR3 length equals 14 residues. Germline V gene data show CDR1 as SSHAT and CDR2 as FNYEAQ (reference sequence). The complete variable domain, with remaining parts taken from reference TRBV7-7 and TRBJ2-1, reads GAGVSQSPRYKVTKRGQDVTLRCDPISSHATLYWYQQALGQGPEFLTYFNYEAQPDKSGLPSDRFSAERPEGSISTLTIQRTEQRDSAMYRCASSVSGTYNEQFFGPGTRLTVL.

CDR3 sequence reads: CASSPGLGEKLFF. CDR3 DNA: TGTGCCAGCAGCCCCGGACTTGGCGAAAAACTGTTTTTT. The chain is built from TRBV9 and TRBJ1-4; D not resolved. The CDR3 is 13 residues long. Germline lookup yields CDR1 SGDLS and CDR2 YYNGEE. V lost 4 bases to trimming and J lost 8 bases, with 12 bases between them.

There are many counts of this clonotype. CDR3 loop: CASSLGRGSNEQFF. Here the CDR3 DNA reads TGTGCCAGCAGTTTGGGTCGGGGGTCCAATGAGCAGTTCTTC. The chain carries TRBV12-3 or TRBV12-4 and TRBJ2-1, with TRBD2 as a possible D gene (6 bases). Trimming shortened V by 3 bases and J by 6 bases, and 12 bases separated the two germline ends. CDR3 length: 14 amino acids.

The genes are TRBV2 and TRBJ2-7; TRBD2 aligns across 13 bases. The length of the CDR3 is 13 residues. Trimming took 11 bases from V and 4 from J; bases not matched to a gene: 5. Germline V gene lookup returns CDR1 SNHLY and CDR2 FYNNEI. As DNA, the CDR3 is TGTGCCGGACGGACTAGCGGGAGATACGAGCAGTACTTC. Its translation: CAGRTSGRYEQYF.

This clonotype was counted a few times. The V call is TRBV10-2, the J call TRBJ2-3, with TRBD2 as a possible D gene (5 bases). V was pared by 0 bases and J by 0 bases, with 19 bases between. Germline assignment: CDR1 WSHSY and CDR2 SAAADI. The CDR3 length is 19 residues. In DNA, the CDR3 is TGCGCCAGCAGTGAGTCTAAGAACCGCGCGACTAATAGCACAGATACGCAGTATTTT. Amino acid sequence: CASSESKNRATNSTDTQYF.

This clonotype was counted only a few times. The rearrangement links TRBV29-1 to TRBJ2-2, with 9 bases that match TRBD1. The V and J ends lost 4 bases and 4 bases, in that order; junction bases with no gene match: 7. This CDR3 has 15 amino acids. The V gene's germline CDR1 is SQVTM and CDR2 ANQGSEA. CDR3 in amino acids: CSVGGQGRSTGELFF. CDR3 nucleotides: TGCAGCGTTGGAGGACAGGGGCGTTCCACCGGGGAGCTGTTTTTT.

This clonotype has just a few counts. The chain links TRBV20-1 to TRBJ2-5; maybe TRBD1 (5 bases). Per the germline V gene, CDR1 is DFQATT and CDR2 is SNEGSKA (reference sequence). V was shortened by 4 bases and J by 4 bases, with 16 bases between the two germline ends. The CDR3 consists of 14 residues. CDR3 region: CSANGAARGETQYF. The CDR3 bases are TGCAGTGCTAATGGGGCAGCGCGCGGAGAGACCCAGTACTTC.

The chain recombines TRBV10-3 with TRBJ2-5; the match to TRBD2 covers 10 bases. The CDR3 totals 16 residues. Germline V CDR1 and CDR2: ENHRY, SYGVKD. Unmatched junction bases numbered 11, after V lost 4 bases and J lost 6 bases. CDR3 sequence (DNA): TGTGCCATCAGTGCGGGTGGAGCGGGAGGGCAGCAGACCCAGTACTTC. Its protein product is CAISAGGAGGQQTQYF.

Only a few counts were recorded for this clonotype. J is TRBJ1-2 and V is TRBV12-3 or TRBV12-4; D is unresolved. The length of the CDR3 is 13 residues. V was clipped by 5 bases and J by 1 base, with 8 bases between them. The CDR3 here is CASSIQSNYGYTF. The DNA for the CDR3 is TGTGCCAGCAGTATTCAGAGTAACTATGGCTACACCTTC.

In its sample, this clonotype was seen a few times. The genes are TRBV2 and TRBJ2-1, with 7 bases identical to TRBD2. The CDR3 is made up of 18 amino acids. Germline trimming cut 6 bases from V and 8 bases from J; bases unmatched to any gene: 22. Germline V gene data show CDR1 as SNHLY and CDR2 as FYNNEI. Here the CDR3 DNA reads TGTGCCAGCAGGAGCCTTGAATGGGGGAGGGCCATCGGGGATGAGCAGTTCTTC. It encodes CASRSLEWGRAIGDEQFF.

The V and J genes are TRBV20-1 and TRBJ2-2; TRBD2 agrees at 8 bases. Germline trimming cut 2 bases from V and 5 bases from J; bases unmatched to any gene: 4. CDR1 is DFQATT, CDR2 SNEGSKA, per germline (reference sequence). The CDR3 consists of 14 residues. The DNA of the CDR3 is TGCAGTGCTAGACAAGGCGGGAGGACCGGGGAGCTGTTTTTT. It encodes CSARQGGRTGELFF.

The chain couples TRBV30 to TRBJ1-3, with D perhaps TRBD1 (6 bases). The CDR3 covers 16 residues. Looked up from germline, CDR1 is GTSNPN and CDR2 is SVGIG (reference sequence). Trimming removed 5 bases at V and 2 bases at J, with 19 bases between. CDR3 region: CAWAAPDTGPGNTIYF. CDR3 DNA: TGTGCCTGGGCCGCCCCAGACACAGGGCCTGGAAACACCATATATTTT.

This clonotype was found a few times. The CDR3 reads CSARDIHSSYEQYF. In DNA form, the CDR3 reads TGCAGTGCTAGAGATATTCACAGCTCCTACGAGCAGTACTTC. The V call is TRBV20-1, the J call TRBJ2-7; D is undetermined. Per germline, CDR1 DFQATT and CDR2 SNEGSKA (reference sequence). Trimming cost V 0 bases and J 0 bases, with 9 bases left between them. This CDR3 has 14 residues.